Listed here is a single T cell receptor (beta chain). Its specificity is not known. The CDR3 is made up of 17 amino acids. Germline CDR1 is ENHRY and CDR2 is SYGVKD. V lost 2 bases, J lost 3 bases, and 6 bases stayed unmatched. This specimen belongs to a study of a mutant IDH1 vaccine in newly diagnosed glioma. Study background: Patients were started on vaccination 4-6 weeks after radiotherapy alone, or with temozolomide cycles. The treated population exhibited a male proportion of roughly 62%, a female proportion of roughly 40%, and a mean age of about 40 years. The earlier regimen, radiotherapy, temozolomide, or both, was most often both.

Only in-frame clones appear in the TCRdb table, and some are missing; sequencing was by immunoSEQ multiplex PCR. The sample yields about 62,000 clones, 89% seen once. Time point here: week 11, during vaccination. Each dose of the vaccine consisted of 300 ug of mutant IDH1 20-mer peptide, with topical imiquimod. Study results and caveats: Immune responses induced by vaccination arose in 90% to 95% of the patients.

The origin of this receptor is a man in his forties with glioma. The sequenced sample was PBMCs, obtained from a glioma patient whose treatment included an IDH1 peptide vaccine. J is TRBJ2-2 and V is TRBV10-3, with 10 bases lining up with TRBD2. The chain's CDR3 is CAISEQASGSHTGELFF. In nucleotides, the CDR3 is TGTGCCATCAGTGAGCAGGCTAGCGGGAGTCACACCGGGGAGCTGTTTTTT.